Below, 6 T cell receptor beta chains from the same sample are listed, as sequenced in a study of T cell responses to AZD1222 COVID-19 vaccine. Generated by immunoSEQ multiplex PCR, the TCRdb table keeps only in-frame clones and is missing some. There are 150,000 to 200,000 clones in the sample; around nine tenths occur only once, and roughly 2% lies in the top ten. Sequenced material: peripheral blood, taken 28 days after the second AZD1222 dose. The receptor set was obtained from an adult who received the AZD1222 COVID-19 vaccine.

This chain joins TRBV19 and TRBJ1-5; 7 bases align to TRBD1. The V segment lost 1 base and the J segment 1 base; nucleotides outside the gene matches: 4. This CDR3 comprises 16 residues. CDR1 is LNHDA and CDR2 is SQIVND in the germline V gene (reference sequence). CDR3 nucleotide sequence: TGTGCCAGTAGTATAGCCGCGGGACAGAGCAATCAGCCCCAGCATTTT. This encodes CASSIAAGQSNQPQHF.

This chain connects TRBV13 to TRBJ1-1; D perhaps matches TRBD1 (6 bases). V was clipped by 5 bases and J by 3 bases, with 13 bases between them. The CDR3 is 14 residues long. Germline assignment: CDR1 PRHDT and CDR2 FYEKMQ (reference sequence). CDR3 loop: CASSAGAGDTEAFF. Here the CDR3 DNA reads TGTGCCAGCAGCGCGGGGGCAGGGGACACTGAAGCTTTCTTT.

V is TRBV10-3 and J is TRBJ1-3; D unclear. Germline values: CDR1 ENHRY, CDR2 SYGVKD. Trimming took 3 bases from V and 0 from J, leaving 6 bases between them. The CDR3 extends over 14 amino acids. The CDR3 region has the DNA TGTGCCATCAGTGAAGGAGACTCTGGAAACACCATATATTTT. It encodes CAISEGDSGNTIYF.

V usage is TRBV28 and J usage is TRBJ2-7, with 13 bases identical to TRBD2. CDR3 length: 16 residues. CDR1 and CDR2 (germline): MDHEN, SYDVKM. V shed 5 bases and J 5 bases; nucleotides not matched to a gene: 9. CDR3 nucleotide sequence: TGTGCCAGCAGTCCCCGGACTAGCGGGAGAACCCACGAGCAGTACTTC. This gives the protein CASSPRTSGRTHEQYF.

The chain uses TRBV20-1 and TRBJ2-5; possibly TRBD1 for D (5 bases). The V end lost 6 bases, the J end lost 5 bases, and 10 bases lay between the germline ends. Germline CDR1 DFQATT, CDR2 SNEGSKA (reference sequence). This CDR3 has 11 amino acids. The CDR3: CSAFRVETQYF. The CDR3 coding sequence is TGCAGTGCGTTCAGGGTGGAGACCCAGTACTTC.

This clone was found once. The CDR3 region has the DNA TGTGCCAGCAGCCCGGTAACCAACTCTGGGGCCAACGTCCTGACTTTC. Translating it yields CASSPVTNSGANVLTF. The chain has TRBV3-1 (or the pseudogene TRBV3-2) and TRBJ2-6; D is ambiguous. Trimming left V 4 bases short and J 0 bases short, with 10 bases between. The CDR3 is 16 amino acids. Germline V gives CDR1 LGHDT, CDR2 YNNKEL (reference sequence).